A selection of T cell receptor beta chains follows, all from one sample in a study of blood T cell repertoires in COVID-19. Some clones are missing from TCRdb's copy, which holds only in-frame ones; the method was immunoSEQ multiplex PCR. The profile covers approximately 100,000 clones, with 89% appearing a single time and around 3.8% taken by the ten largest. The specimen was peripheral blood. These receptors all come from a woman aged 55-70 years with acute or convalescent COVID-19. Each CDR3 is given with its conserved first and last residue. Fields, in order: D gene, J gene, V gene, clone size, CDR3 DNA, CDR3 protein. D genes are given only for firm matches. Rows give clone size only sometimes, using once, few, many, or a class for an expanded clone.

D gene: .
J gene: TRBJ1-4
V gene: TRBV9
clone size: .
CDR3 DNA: TGTGCCAGCAGCCCAAGGACTCAGCCGGGGGAAAAACTGTTTTTT
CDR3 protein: CASSPRTQPGEKLFF

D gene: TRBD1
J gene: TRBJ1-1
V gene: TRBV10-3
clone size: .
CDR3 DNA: TGTGCCATCAGTACCGGGACAGGGGGAGTTAATGAAGCTTTCTTT
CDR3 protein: CAISTGTGGVNEAFF

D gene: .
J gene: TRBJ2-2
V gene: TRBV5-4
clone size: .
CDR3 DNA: TGTGCCAGCAGCCCCCCGGGGTCTACACGGGGCACCGGGGAGCTGTTTTTT
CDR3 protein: CASSPPGSTRGTGELFF

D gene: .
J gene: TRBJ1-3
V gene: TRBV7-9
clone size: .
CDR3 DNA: TGTGCCAGCAGCCCCCCGGGAAACACCATATATTTT
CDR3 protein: CASSPPGNTIYF

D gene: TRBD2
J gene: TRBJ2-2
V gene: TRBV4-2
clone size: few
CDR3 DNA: TGTGCCAGCAGCCAAGAGTATGGGACTAGCGATAACGGGGAGCTGTTTTTT
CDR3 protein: CASSQEYGTSDNGELFF

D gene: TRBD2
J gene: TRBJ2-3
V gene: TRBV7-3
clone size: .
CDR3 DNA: TGTGCCAGCAGCTTAGGGACTACACTAGATACGCAGTATTTT
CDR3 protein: CASSLGTTLDTQYF

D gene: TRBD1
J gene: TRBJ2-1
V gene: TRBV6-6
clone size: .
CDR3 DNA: TGTGCCAGCAGTCCCTCGTACGGACAGGGGGCTTTAGCTGAGCAGTTCTTC
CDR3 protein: CASSPSYGQGALAEQFF

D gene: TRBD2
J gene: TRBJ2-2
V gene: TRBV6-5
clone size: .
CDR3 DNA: TGTGCCAGCCGAGCGGGAGTGGAGGCCGGGGAGCTGTTTTTT
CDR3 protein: CASRAGVEAGELFF

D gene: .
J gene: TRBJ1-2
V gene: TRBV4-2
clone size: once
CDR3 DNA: TGTGCCAGCAGCCAAGATTTCCGGGAGGGAGGCTACACCTTC
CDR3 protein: CASSQDFREGGYTF

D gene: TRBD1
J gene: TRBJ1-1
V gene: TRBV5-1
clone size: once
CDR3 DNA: TGCGCCAGCAGCTTGCCGGACAGGGGTTGGGACACTGAAGCTTTCTTT
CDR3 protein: CASSLPDRGWDTEAFF

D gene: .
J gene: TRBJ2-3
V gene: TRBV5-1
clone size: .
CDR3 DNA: TGCGCCAGCAGCGCCGGGAGCGGGACAGATACGCAGTATTTT
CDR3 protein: CASSAGSGTDTQYF

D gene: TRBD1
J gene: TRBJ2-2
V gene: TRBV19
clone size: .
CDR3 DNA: TGTGCCAGTAGAGGGACAGGGACGAGGGGGGAGCTGTTTTTT
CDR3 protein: CASRGTGTRGELFF

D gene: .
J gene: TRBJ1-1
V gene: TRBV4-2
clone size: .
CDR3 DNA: TGTGCCAGCAGCCAAGACAAATCGGGGAGGGAAGCTTTCTTT
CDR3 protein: CASSQDKSGREAFF

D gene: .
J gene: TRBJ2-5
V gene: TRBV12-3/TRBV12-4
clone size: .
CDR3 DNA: TGTGCCAGCAGTTGGGGCAGCCAAGAGACCCAGTACTTC
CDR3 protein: CASSWGSQETQYF

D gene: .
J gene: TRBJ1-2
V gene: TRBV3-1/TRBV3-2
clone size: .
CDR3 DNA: TGTGCCAGCAGCCAAGAATTTCGGGGGGACTATGGCTACACCTTC
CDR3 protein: CASSQEFRGDYGYTF

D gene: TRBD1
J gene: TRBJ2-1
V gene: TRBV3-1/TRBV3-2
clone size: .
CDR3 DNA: TGTGCCAGCAGCCAAGTCTCTGGGACAGTCTCCTACAATGAGCAGTTCTTC
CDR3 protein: CASSQVSGTVSYNEQFF

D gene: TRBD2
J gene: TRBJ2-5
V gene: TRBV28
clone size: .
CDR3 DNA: TGTGCCAGCAGTTCCCCCCGGACTAGCGGGAGTCGAGAGACCCAGTACTTC
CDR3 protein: CASSSPRTSGSRETQYF

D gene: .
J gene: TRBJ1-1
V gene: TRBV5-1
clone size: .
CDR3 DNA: TGCGCCAGCAGCTTGACCCATGGCGGAAACACTGAAGCTTTCTTT
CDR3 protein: CASSLTHGGNTEAFF

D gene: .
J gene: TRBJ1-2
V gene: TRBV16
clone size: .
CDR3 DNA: TGTGCCAGCAGCTCTTCGGTCCGATACTATGGCTACACCTTC
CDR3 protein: CASSSSVRYYGYTF

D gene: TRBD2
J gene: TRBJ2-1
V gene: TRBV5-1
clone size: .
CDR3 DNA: TGCGCCAGCAGCTCCACTAGCGGAGTGACCTACAATGAGCAGTTCTTC
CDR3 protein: CASSSTSGVTYNEQFF

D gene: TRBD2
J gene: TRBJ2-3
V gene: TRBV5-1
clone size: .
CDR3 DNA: TGCGCCAGCAGCTTTTTGACTAGCGGAACAGATACGCAGTATTTT
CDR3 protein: CASSFLTSGTDTQYF

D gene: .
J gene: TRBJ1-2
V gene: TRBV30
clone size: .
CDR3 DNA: TGTGCCTGGAGTGGAGGCCGCGTTAAGATCTATGGCTACACCTTC
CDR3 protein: CAWSGGRVKIYGYTF

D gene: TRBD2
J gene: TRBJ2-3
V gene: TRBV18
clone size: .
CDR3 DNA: TGTGCCAGCTCACCGCGGGAGGGCGACGATACGCAGTATTTT
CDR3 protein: CASSPREGDDTQYF

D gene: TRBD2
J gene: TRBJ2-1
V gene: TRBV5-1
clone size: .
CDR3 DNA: TGCGCCAGCAGCTTGACTAGCGGGTTCTACAATGAGCAGTTCTTC
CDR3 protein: CASSLTSGFYNEQFF

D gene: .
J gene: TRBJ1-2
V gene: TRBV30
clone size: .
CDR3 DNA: TGTGCCTGCCCCCTCTACGGGGGCGCGGGAGAAGGCTACACCTTC
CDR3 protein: CACPLYGGAGEGYTF

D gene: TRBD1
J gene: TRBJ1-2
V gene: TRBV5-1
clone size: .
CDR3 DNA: TGCGCCAGCAGCTTGGAGACAGGGGGAGGCTACACCTTC
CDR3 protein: CASSLETGGGYTF

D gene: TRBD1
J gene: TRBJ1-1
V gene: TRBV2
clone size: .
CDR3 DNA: TGTGCCAGCAACAGGGGGGACACTGAAGCTTTCTTT
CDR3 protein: CASNRGDTEAFF

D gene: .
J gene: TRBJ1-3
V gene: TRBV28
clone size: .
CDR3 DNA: TGTGCCAGCAGTTATGTTCTCCGCTCTGGAAACACCATATATTTT
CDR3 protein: CASSYVLRSGNTIYF

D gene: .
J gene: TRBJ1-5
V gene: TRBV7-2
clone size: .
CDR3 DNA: TGTGCCAGCAGCTTAACCTACCCATCTACGACTAACAATCAGCCCCAGCATTTT
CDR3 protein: CASSLTYPSTTNNQPQHF

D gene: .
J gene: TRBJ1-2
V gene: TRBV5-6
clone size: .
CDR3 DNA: TGTGCCAGCAGCTTGGGAAGCTATAATTTTGCTTATGGCTACACCTTC
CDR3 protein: CASSLGSYNFAYGYTF

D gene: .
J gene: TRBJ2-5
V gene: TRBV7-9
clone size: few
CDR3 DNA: TGTGCCAGCAGCTTAAGCAGGCTCCAAGAGACCCAGTACTTC
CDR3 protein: CASSLSRLQETQYF

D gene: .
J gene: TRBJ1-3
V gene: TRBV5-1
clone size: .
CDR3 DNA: TGCGCCAGCAGCGAGGGTTATCCTGGAAACACCATATATTTT
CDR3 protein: CASSEGYPGNTIYF

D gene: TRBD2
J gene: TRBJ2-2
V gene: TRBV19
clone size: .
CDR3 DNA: TGTGCCAGTAGTCCAGCGGGAGGGGTCGGGGTCACCGGGGAGCTGTTTTTT
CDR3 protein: CASSPAGGVGVTGELFF

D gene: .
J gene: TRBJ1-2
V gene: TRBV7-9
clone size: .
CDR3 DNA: TGTGCCAGCAGTCCCGCGGGGGCGGAGGGCTACACCTTC
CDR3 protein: CASSPAGAEGYTF

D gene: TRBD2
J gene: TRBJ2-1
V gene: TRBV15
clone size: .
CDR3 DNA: TGTGCCACCAGCCTCTCACCGGGACTAGCGGGAGGTAGGGCCTACAATGAGCAGTTCTTC
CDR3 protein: CATSLSPGLAGGRAYNEQFF

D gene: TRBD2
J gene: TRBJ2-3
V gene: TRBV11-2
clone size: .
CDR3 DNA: TGTGCCAGCAGCTTGACTAGCGGGGCCACAGATACGCAGTATTTT
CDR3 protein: CASSLTSGATDTQYF

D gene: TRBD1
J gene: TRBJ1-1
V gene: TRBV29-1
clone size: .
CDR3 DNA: TGCAGCGCCCTTTGGGACAGGGCTGAAGCTTTCTTT
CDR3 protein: CSALWDRAEAFF

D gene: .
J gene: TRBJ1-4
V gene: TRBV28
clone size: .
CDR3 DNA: TGTGCCAGCAGTTTCCGACAGAAGGGGGAACTGTTTTTT
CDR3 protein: CASSFRQKGELFF

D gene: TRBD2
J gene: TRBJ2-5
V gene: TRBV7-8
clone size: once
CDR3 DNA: TGTGCCAGTAGACTAGCGGGAGGTCGGGAGACCCAGTACTTC
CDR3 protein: CASRLAGGRETQYF

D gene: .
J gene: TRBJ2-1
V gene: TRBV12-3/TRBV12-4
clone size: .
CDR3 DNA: TGTGCCAGCAGCCCAGGTGGTCGGGAGCAGTTCTTC
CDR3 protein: CASSPGGREQFF

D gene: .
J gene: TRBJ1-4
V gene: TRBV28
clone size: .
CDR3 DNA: TGTGCCAGCAGTCCTTTAGGGAGTGTGAATGAAAAACTGTTTTTT
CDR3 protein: CASSPLGSVNEKLFF

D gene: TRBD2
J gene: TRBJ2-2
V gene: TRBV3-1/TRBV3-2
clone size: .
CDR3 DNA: TGTGCCAGCAGCCAAGGGGGACTAGCGGGCCGTAGGGAGCTGTTTTTT
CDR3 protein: CASSQGGLAGRRELFF

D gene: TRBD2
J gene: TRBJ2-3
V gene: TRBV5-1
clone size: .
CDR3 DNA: TGCGCCAGCAGCTTGGGCGGGAGAACAGATACGCAGTATTTT
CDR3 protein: CASSLGGRTDTQYF

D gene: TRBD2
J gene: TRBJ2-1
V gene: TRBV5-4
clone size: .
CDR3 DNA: TGTGCCACCTCTAGCGGAAGCCTTAGGGATGAGCAGTTCTTC
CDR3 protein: CATSSGSLRDEQFF

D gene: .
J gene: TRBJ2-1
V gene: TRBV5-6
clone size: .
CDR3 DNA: TGTGCCAGCAGCTTGGTGACTTCGTACAATGAGCAGTTCTTC
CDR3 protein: CASSLVTSYNEQFF

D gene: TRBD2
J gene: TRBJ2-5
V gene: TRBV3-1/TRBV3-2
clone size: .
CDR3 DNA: TGTGCCAGCAGCCAGGCCGGACTAGCGGGAGAGACCCAGTACTTC
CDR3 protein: CASSQAGLAGETQYF

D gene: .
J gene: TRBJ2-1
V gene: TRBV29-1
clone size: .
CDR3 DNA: TGCAGCGTTGGCCCCTCGGTTGAGCAGTTCTTC
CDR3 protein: CSVGPSVEQFF

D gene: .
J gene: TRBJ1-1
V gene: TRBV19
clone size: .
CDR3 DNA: TGTGCCAGTAGTATATCGACAGGGAACACTGAAGCTTTCTTT
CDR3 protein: CASSISTGNTEAFF

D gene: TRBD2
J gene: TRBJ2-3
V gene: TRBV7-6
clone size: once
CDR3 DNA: TGTGCCAGCAGCTTAGCCGGGACTAGATTGCAGGATACGCAGTATTTT
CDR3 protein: CASSLAGTRLQDTQYF

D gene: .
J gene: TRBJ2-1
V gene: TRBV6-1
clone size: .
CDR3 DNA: TGTGCCAGCAGTGAATTGTCGGAGCAGTTCTTC
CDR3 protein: CASSELSEQFF

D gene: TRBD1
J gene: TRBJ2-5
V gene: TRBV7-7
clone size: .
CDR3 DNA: TGTGCTAGCAGCCTAGGACAGGCCCCTTTAGAGACCCAGTACTTC
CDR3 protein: CASSLGQAPLETQYF

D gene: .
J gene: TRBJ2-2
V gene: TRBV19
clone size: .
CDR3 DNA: TGTGCCAGTAGTCCCGGGGAGGCGGGGACCGGGGAGCTGTTTTTT
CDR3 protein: CASSPGEAGTGELFF

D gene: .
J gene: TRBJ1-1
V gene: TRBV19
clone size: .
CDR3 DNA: TGTGCCAGTAGTAACTCTCCCGGCCCCGGGGCAGGGGACACTGAAGCTTTCTTT
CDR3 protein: CASSNSPGPGAGDTEAFF

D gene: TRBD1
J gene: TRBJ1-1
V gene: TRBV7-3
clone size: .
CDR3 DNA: TGTGCCAGCAGCTGGGGACAGCAGAACACTGAAGCTTTCTTT
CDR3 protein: CASSWGQQNTEAFF

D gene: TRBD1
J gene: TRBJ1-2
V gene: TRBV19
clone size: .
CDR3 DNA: TGTGCCAGTGCCCGGGACAGGAACATTAACTATGGCTACACCTTC
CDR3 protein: CASARDRNINYGYTF